This T cell receptor (beta chain) was captured in a study of PD-L1 blockade in urothelial cancer. About the study: Prior exposure to chemotherapy in patients amounted to 0 to 3 regimens received. Investigators checked blood 3 weeks (second dose) and 6 weeks after treatment start.

Concerning this clone itself: What it recognizes is unknown.

The protocol was immunoSEQ multiplex PCR, while the TCRdb copy is restricted to in-frame clones and leaves out a portion. The sample has some 60,000 clones; about 86% are singletons. Overall study results and limits: Pretreatment TCR clonality in blood under the median foretold superior survival.

This clonotype originated in a man between 45 and 60 years old with urothelial cancer. The input for sequencing was PBMCs, taken around atezolizumab (anti-PD-L1) treatment.

CDR3 sequence reads: CASSRDRGTDTQYF. CDR3 coding DNA: TGTGCCAGCAGCCGGGACAGGGGCACAGATACGCAGTATTTT. The chain is built from TRBV7-2 and TRBJ2-3; 9 bases align to TRBD1. The CDR3 has 14 amino acids. The V and J ends lost 5 bases and 1 base, in that order; junction bases with no gene match: 1. In germline, CDR1 is SGHTA, CDR2 FQGNSA.